This section outlines one T cell receptor beta chain sequence together with its context. This CDR3 has 13 residues. Germline-derived CDR1 and CDR2 are SEHNR and FQNEAQ (reference sequence). This sample stems from a study of T cells expressing NK-cell markers. With the 5' RACE reads reprocessed, TCRdb shows one record per CDR3 protein and no DNA. This table lists 350,000 to 400,000 distinct CDR3 sequences. The source is a woman between 50 and 59 years old in good health. The chain recombines TRBV7-9 with TRBJ2-5; TCRdb reports TRBD1, a call that lacks DNA to check it against. The sample taken for sequencing was blood T cells: a sorted CD56 or NKG2C T cell subset, CD4+ or CD8+ T cells, or bulk PBMC T cells (not recorded which). Here the CDR3 reads CASSQEGAVPQYF.